These 12 T cell receptor beta chains originate from one sample sequenced in a study of Ad26.COV2.S vaccination and SARS-CoV-2 variants. Generated by immunoSEQ multiplex PCR, the TCRdb table keeps only in-frame clones and is missing some. The sample carries hundreds of thousands of clones, 85% to 90% recorded once. Treatment noted: 15 to 20 received Ad26.COV2.S at low or high dose, single or two shots; about five received placebo; per-sample allocation not given. Samples came from day 63 after the first vaccine or placebo injection. The material sequenced was peripheral blood, taken in a trial of Ad26.COV2.S vaccine versus placebo. The receptors derive from a person aged 18-60 years who received the Ad26.COV2.S COVID-19 vaccine or a placebo.

This clone was detected only once. The V and J genes are TRBV6-1 and TRBJ2-2; no clear D gene. Germline V gene sequence: CDR1 MNHNS, CDR2 SASEGT. This CDR3 region has 15 residues. V gave up 3 bases and J gave up 5 bases, with 13 bases separating them. DNA of the CDR3: TGTGCCAGCAGTGAGCGGAAAGGAAGGACCGGGGAGCTGTTTTTT. It yields the protein CASSERKGRTGELFF.

A single count supports this clone. The rearrangement uses TRBV19 and TRBJ1-6; D remains unclear. Per the germline V gene, CDR1 is LNHDA and CDR2 is SQIVND (reference sequence). Trimming pared 3 bases from V and 8 bases from J, leaving 11 bases between. This CDR3 region has 14 residues. Here the CDR3 reads CASSILGRDSPLHF. The CDR3, as DNA: TGTGCCAGTAGTATCCTGGGGAGGGATTCACCCCTCCACTTT. Based on the CDR3 plus reference TRBV19 and TRBJ1-6, the full variable domain is DGGITQSPKYLFRKEGQNVTLSCEQNLNHDAMYWYRQDPGQGLRLIYYSQIVNDFQKGDIAEGYSVSREKKESFPLTVTSAQKNPTAFYLCASSILGRDSPLHFGNGTRLTVT.

The chain recombines TRBV5-1 with TRBJ2-7; D tentatively fits TRBD1 or TRBD2 (5 bases each). Per the germline V gene, CDR1 is SGHRS and CDR2 is YFSETQ. The CDR3 length is 15 residues. The V gene lost 2 bases and the J gene lost 6 bases, with 18 bases spanning the gap. CDR3 sequence reads: CASSFEGRTRSEQYF. CDR3 DNA sequence: TGCGCCAGCAGCTTCGAGGGGCGTACAAGGAGCGAGCAGTACTTC.

This clone appeared a few times. The chain has TRBV6-6 and TRBJ1-1; tentatively, D is TRBD1 (6 bases). The CDR3 consists of 16 residues. The germline V gene has CDR1 MNHNY and CDR2 SVGAGI (reference sequence). The ends were cut back, 3 bases at V and 7 bases at J, with 21 bases in the middle. The CDR3 region is CASSYSTGAPQNEAFF. The CDR3 DNA reads TGTGCCAGCAGTTATTCGACAGGTGCCCCCCAAAATGAAGCTTTCTTT.

The V and J genes are TRBV2 and TRBJ1-4; D is undetermined. Germline-derived CDR1 and CDR2 are SNHLY and FYNNEI. This CDR3 contains 14 residues. V was shortened by 6 bases and J by 6 bases, with 14 bases between the two germline ends. CDR3 coding DNA: TGTGCCAGCAGGGGGTACTCAGTATATGAAAAACTGTTTTTT. Translation gives CASRGYSVYEKLFF.

The rearrangement uses TRBV5-8 and TRBJ1-4; D unresolved. V was trimmed by 3 bases and J by 3 bases, leaving 9 bases between them. Germline CDR1 reads SGHTS; CDR2 reads YDEGEE. CDR3 size: 14 residues. This chain's CDR3 is CASSSGRPNEKLFF. The DNA of the CDR3 is TGTGCCAGCAGCTCCGGACGGCCTAATGAAAAACTGTTTTTT.

This chain links TRBV24-1 with TRBJ2-5; D is undetermined. CDR1 is KGHDR and CDR2 is SFDVKD in the germline V gene. Trimming removed 5 bases from V and 1 base from J, with 7 bases in between. The CDR3 contains 13 residues. CDR3 amino acids: CATSASSQETQYF. The CDR3 DNA reads TGTGCCACCAGTGCAAGCAGCCAAGAGACCCAGTACTTC.

The rearrangement uses TRBV13 and TRBJ1-2; 10 bases are shared with TRBD1. V was clipped by 4 bases and J by 6 bases; unmatched bases: 8. The CDR3 contains 15 residues. Germline CDR1 reads PRHDT; CDR2 reads FYEKMQ (reference sequence). The CDR3 sequence is CASSSWTGGGDGYTF. In nucleotides, the CDR3 is TGTGCCAGCAGCTCCTGGACAGGGGGAGGGGATGGCTACACCTTC.

Here the CDR3 reads CASSIRTGAPYEQYF. CDR3 DNA sequence: TGCGCCAGCAGCATTAGGACAGGGGCCCCCTACGAGCAGTACTTC. The chain is built from TRBV4-1 and TRBJ2-7; 9 positions agree with TRBD1. Germline CDR1 reads MGHRA; CDR2 reads YSYEKL. The CDR3 covers 15 residues. V was pared by 5 bases and J by 2 bases, with 7 bases of the junction left unmatched.

In its sample, this clone was seen once. The J gene is TRBJ2-1, the V gene TRBV9; D is possibly TRBD1 or TRBD2 (5 bases each). The V gene lost 0 bases and the J gene lost 5 bases, with 9 bases spanning the gap. The germline V gene has CDR1 SGDLS and CDR2 YYNGEE. This CDR3 region has 14 residues. The CDR3 bases are TGTGCCAGCAGCGTAGATGGGACCCACAATGAGCAGTTCTTC. Translating it yields CASSVDGTHNEQFF.

The rearrangement joins TRBV2 to TRBJ1-1; D is undetermined. The CDR3 loop spans 13 amino acids. Germline values: CDR1 SNHLY, CDR2 FYNNEI. V lost 7 bases to trimming and J lost 2 bases, with 11 bases between them. CDR3 sequence reads: CASNEGGNTEAFF. The CDR3 DNA follows: TGTGCCAGCAATGAGGGAGGAAACACTGAAGCTTTCTTT.

A single count supports this clone. The gene calls are TRBV7-2 and TRBJ1-2; TRBD1 is a possible D gene (5 bases). Germline CDR1 SGHTA, CDR2 FQGNSA. There are 13 residues in the CDR3. The V gene lost 7 bases and the J gene lost 8 bases, with 17 bases spanning the gap. CDR3 loop: CASTDYAGYGYTF. The CDR3 DNA reads as TGTGCCAGCACAGACTACGCAGGGTACGGCTACACCTTC.